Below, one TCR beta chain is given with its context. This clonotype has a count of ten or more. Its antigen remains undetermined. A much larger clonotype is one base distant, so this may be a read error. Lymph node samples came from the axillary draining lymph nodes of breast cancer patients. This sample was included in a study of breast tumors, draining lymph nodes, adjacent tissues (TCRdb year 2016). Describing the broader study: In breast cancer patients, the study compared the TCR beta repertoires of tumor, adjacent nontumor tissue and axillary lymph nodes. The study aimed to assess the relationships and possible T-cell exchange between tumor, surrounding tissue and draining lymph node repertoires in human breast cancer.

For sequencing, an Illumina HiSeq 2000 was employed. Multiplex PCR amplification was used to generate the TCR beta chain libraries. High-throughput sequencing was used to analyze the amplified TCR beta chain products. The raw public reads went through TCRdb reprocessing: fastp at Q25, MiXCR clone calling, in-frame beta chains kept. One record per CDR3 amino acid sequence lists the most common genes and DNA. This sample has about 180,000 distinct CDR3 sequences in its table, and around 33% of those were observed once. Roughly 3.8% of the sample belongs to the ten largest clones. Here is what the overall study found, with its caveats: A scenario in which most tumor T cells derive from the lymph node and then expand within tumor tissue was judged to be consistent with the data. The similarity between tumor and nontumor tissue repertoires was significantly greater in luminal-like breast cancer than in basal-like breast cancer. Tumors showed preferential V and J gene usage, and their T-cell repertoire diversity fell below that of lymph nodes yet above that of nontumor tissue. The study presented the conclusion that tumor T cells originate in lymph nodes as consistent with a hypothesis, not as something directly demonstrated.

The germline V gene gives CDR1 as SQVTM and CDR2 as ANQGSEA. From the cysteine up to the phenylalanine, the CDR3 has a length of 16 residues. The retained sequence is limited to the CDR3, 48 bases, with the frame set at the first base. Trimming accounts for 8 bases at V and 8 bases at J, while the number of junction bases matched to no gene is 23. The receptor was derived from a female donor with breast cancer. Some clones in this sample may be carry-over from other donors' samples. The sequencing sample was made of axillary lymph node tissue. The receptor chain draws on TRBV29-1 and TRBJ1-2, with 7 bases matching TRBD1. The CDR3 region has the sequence CSSRGGGREGGEGYTF. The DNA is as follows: TGCAGCTCGAGGGGGGGGGGCCGGGAAGGGGGCGAAGGCTACACCTTC.